The sample holds a few counts of the clone carrying this T cell receptor (beta chain). This sample was included in a study of T-cell reconstitution after alpha-beta-depleted transplantation in children. During its preparation, the TCRbeta library received unique molecular identifiers. One entry per CDR3 protein, called by TCRdb with MiXCR from the PCR reads. The sample holds fewer than 95,000 distinct CDR3 sequences, 10% to 15% seen once. This CDR3 contains 12 residues. V shed 6 bases and J shed 6 bases, with 14 bases lying between them. Germline V gene lookup returns CDR1 DFQATT and CDR2 SNEGSKA (reference sequence).

The sequencing used PBMCs from the stem cell graft donor, collected from the stem cell graft. The sequence came from a human donor who donated a stem cell graft to a child with inherited bone marrow failure. The rearrangement links TRBV20-1 to TRBJ1-2; a possible D gene is TRBD1 (6 bases). DNA for the CDR3: TGCAGTGCCCCGGCAGGGGCTGATGGCTACACCTTC. Protein: CSAPAGADGYTF.